A selection of T cell receptor beta chains follows, all from one sample in a study of CD8+CD57+ T cells in acquired aplastic anemia. TCRdb passed the reads through MiXCR, listing each CDR3 protein once. The sample has about 240,000 distinct CDR3 sequences; roughly half are singletons. The sequencing input was sorted CD4+, CD8+, or CD8+CD57+ T cells (not recorded which) from PBMCs. These receptors originate from a human donor with aplastic anemia. The CDR3 runs from the conserved cysteine through the conserved F or W. A D gene is named only where the DNA matches it firmly. Clone sizes are given selectively: once, few, many, or a class where the clone is expanded.

v_call	d_call	clone_size	j_call	cdr3_nt	cdr3_aa
TRBV7-9	-	many	TRBJ2-4	TGTGCCAGCAGCGCTATATACATTCAGTACTTC	CASSAIYIQYF
TRBV10-3	TRBD1	many	TRBJ2-7	TGTGCCATCAGTGGAACAGGGGGCGCTTCCTACGAGCAGTACTTC	CAISGTGGASYEQYF
TRBV15	-	few	TRBJ2-5	TGTGCCACCAGCAGCGGAATCGGGAGAGAACAAGAGACCCAGTACTTC	CATSSGIGREQETQYF
TRBV7-8	-	-	TRBJ2-7	TGTGCCAGCAGCTTAGTAGGGTGGGGCGAGCAGTACTTC	CASSLVGWGEQYF
TRBV7-9	TRBD2	many	TRBJ2-3	TGTGCCAGCAGCTTACCGGGGGGAGCAGATACGCAGTATTTT	CASSLPGGADTQYF
TRBV5-6	TRBD1	-	TRBJ2-7	TGTGCCAGCAGCTCACCGGGACAGGGGGCTTGGGAGCAGTACTTC	CASSSPGQGAWEQYF
TRBV11-2	TRBD1	many	TRBJ1-1	TGTGCCAGCAGCCTGACAGGGGAAGAAGCTTTCTTT	CASSLTGEEAFF
TRBV24-1	TRBD1	few	TRBJ2-7	TGTGCCACCAGTGGTCCACAGGGGAGCTCCTACGAGCAGTACTTC	CATSGPQGSSYEQYF
TRBV20-1	-	many	TRBJ1-2	TGCAGTGCTAGAGACCGGGACAACTTTAACTTGAACTATGGCTACACCTTC	CSARDRDNFNLNYGYTF
TRBV27	-	many	TRBJ1-6	TGTGCCAGCAGTTTCGGGAGGGCGGTTGGTTCACCCCTCCACTTT	CASSFGRAVGSPLHF
TRBV19	TRBD1	many	TRBJ1-4	TGTGCCAGTAGTAGCCCGGGGGACAGAATTAATGAAAAACTGTTTTTT	CASSSPGDRINEKLFF
TRBV4-3	-	few	TRBJ2-3	TGCGCCAGCAGCCAAGATCGAGCTCCGGGGAACGCAGATACGCAGTATTTT	CASSQDRAPGNADTQYF
TRBV5-1	-	-	TRBJ2-3	TGCGCCAGCAGCTTGGGGGCGGGGGCTACAGATACGCAGTATTTT	CASSLGAGATDTQYF
TRBV19	TRBD1	few	TRBJ2-7	TGTGCCAGTAGTATAGATGAAACCGGGACAGGGACCTACGAGCAGTACTTC	CASSIDETGTGTYEQYF
TRBV9	-	once	TRBJ1-4	TGTGCCAGCAGCCCCAGTGGGGGACAAGCTAATGAAAAACTGTTTTTT	CASSPSGGQANEKLFF
TRBV10-3	TRBD2	-	TRBJ2-5	TGTGCCACTCAAACTAGCGGGGGGGGAGAGACCCAGTACTTC	CATQTSGGGETQYF
TRBV25-1	TRBD1	-	TRBJ1-2	TGTGCCAGCAGTGAGTATGGCCCGACAGGGGACTATGGCTACACCTTC	CASSEYGPTGDYGYTF
TRBV12-3/TRBV12-4	TRBD2	many	TRBJ2-7	TGTGCCAGCACCCCGGGACTAGCCTACGAGCAGTACTTC	CASTPGLAYEQYF
TRBV9	TRBD2	many	TRBJ2-1	TGTGCCAGCAGCCCCTATAGCGGGGAGCAGTTCTTC	CASSPYSGEQFF
TRBV12-3/TRBV12-4	-	few	TRBJ2-1	TGTGCCAGCAGTTTAACCGACAGCTCCTACAATGAGCAGTTCTTC	CASSLTDSSYNEQFF
TRBV6-4	-	-	TRBJ2-6	TGTGCCAGCAGTGAAAAAGGGACTGGGGCCAACGTCCTGACTTTC	CASSEKGTGANVLTF
TRBV19	-	-	TRBJ1-5	TGTGCCAGTAGTCGAGGGGGGGGAAACAATCAGCCCCAGCATTTT	CASSRGGGNNQPQHF
TRBV29-1	TRBD1	-	TRBJ2-7	TGCAGCGTTGGACAGGGAGACCCTTCCTACGAGCAGTACTTC	CSVGQGDPSYEQYF
TRBV2	-	-	TRBJ2-7	TGTGCCAGCAGTGAACGGGGGACAAAGTCCTACGAGCAGTACTTC	CASSERGTKSYEQYF
TRBV19	-	many	TRBJ1-3	TGTGCCAGTAGTTGGGCAGACCCGAGCTCTGGAAACACCATATATTTT	CASSWADPSSGNTIYF
TRBV6-6	-	-	TRBJ2-5	TGTGCCAGCAGTTTCGACCAACGCCAAGAGACCCAGTACTTC	CASSFDQRQETQYF
TRBV30	-	-	TRBJ2-7	TGTGCCTGGAGTCCCGGGACACGTGGCGGGCAGCAGTACTTC	CAWSPGTRGGQQYF
TRBV19	-	-	TRBJ1-1	TGTGCCAGTACCGAGAGAGGACTGAACACTGAAGCTTTCTTT	CASTERGLNTEAFF
TRBV19	-	many	TRBJ1-1	TGTGCCAGTAGTGGGTCACCTAACACTGAAGCTTTCTTT	CASSGSPNTEAFF
TRBV24-1	-	-	TRBJ2-5	TGTGCCACCGGTCGAGGTGAGACCCAGTACTTC	CATGRGETQYF
TRBV2	-	-	TRBJ1-5	TGTGCCAGCGTGGCCGGACTGCGAAACAATCAGCCCCAGCATTTT	CASVAGLRNNQPQHF
TRBV2	-	-	TRBJ1-3	TGTGCCAGTTGGGGGACCCAGGGGAGAAACACCATATATTTT	CASWGTQGRNTIYF
TRBV7-2	-	-	TRBJ2-2	TGTGCCAGCAGCTTACATCCAACAGCGAACACCGGGGAGCTGTTTTTT	CASSLHPTANTGELFF
TRBV29-1	-	-	TRBJ2-5	TGCAGCGTTTTTGGGCAGGGATTAGGGGAGACCCAGTACTTC	CSVFGQGLGETQYF
TRBV20-1	-	-	TRBJ1-5	TGCAGTGCCGGAAGACGGGGAGGTCAGCCCCAGCATTTT	CSAGRRGGQPQHF
TRBV7-2	-	-	TRBJ1-6	TGTGCCAGCAGCCAAGATGGGTGGGGATCCCTCCACTTT	CASSQDGWGSLHF
TRBV3-1	-	-	TRBJ1-1	TGTGCCGGGGAAGGGAAGTACACTGAAGCTTTCTTT	CAGEGKYTEAFF
TRBV19	TRBD1	-	TRBJ2-3	TGTGCCAGTAGCAGCAGGGGACAGGGTAGCACAGATACGCAGTATTTT	CASSSRGQGSTDTQYF
TRBV6-5	-	few	TRBJ1-1	TGTGCCAGCAGACACCATACTGCGGGATCTGAAGCTTTCTTT	CASRHHTAGSEAFF
TRBV9	-	many	TRBJ1-1	TGTGCCAGTAGCCCCGGAACGACTGAAGCTTTCTTT	CASSPGTTEAFF
TRBV20-1	-	few	TRBJ2-2	TGCAGTGCTAGAGATATCCGGGCAACTCGCCCCGGGGAGCTGTTTTTT	CSARDIRATRPGELFF
TRBV9	TRBD2	many	TRBJ2-7	TGTGCCAGCAGCGTAGCTGGCGGGAGCTACAACGAGCAGTACTTC	CASSVAGGSYNEQYF
TRBV7-7	-	many	TRBJ2-7	TGTGCTAGCAGCCCCACAGGGCGGCTCGAGCAGTACTTC	CASSPTGRLEQYF
TRBV5-1	-	-	TRBJ2-2	TGCGCCAGCAGCTTGGAACCAGAATTCACCGGGGAGCTGTTTTTT	CASSLEPEFTGELFF
TRBV10-3	-	-	TRBJ2-3	TGTGCCACCCAAGGGTCGACAGATACGCAGTATTTT	CATQGSTDTQYF
TRBV7-2	-	-	TRBJ2-5	TGTGCCAGCAGCTTCTCGACAGGTAGCAAGGAGACCCAGTACTTC	CASSFSTGSKETQYF
TRBV6-1	-	-	TRBJ1-5	TGTGCCAGCAGAAGGACGGATTATAGCAATCAGCCCCAGCATTTT	CASRRTDYSNQPQHF